The 13 T cell receptor beta chains below come from one sample, sequenced in a study of T cell repertoires in cytomegalovirus infection. TCRdb re-called the reads through MiXCR, storing one row per CDR3 protein. This table holds some 920,000 distinct CDR3 sequences, approximately 31% found once. No antigen is known for these receptors. This specimen consisted of cultured CD8+ T cells from PBMCs, obtained from culture after CMV antigen stimulation. The receptors come from a human donor in good health (CMV status not recorded). Some clones in this sample may be carry-over from other donors' samples.

The V gene is TRBV19, the J gene TRBJ2-7; no clear D. V dropped 6 bases and J dropped 0 bases, with 9 bases sitting between them. The CDR3 spans 13 residues. CDR1 is LNHDA, CDR2 SQIVND, per germline (reference sequence). The CDR3 DNA is TGTGCCAGTAGAGGAGTAAGCTCCTACGAGCAGTACTTC. It encodes CASRGVSSYEQYF.

This clonotype was observed a few times. This chain uses TRBV15 with TRBJ1-1; 8 nucleotides agree with TRBD1. Germline V gene data show CDR1 as LNHNV and CDR2 as YYDKDF (reference sequence). After removal of 1 base from V and 2 bases from J, the junction contained 3 bases not matched to a gene. This CDR3 is built from 15 residues. The CDR3 loop is CATSRGQGANTEAFF. CDR3 in DNA: TGTGCCACCAGCAGAGGCCAGGGGGCTAACACTGAAGCTTTCTTT.

This chain uses TRBV6-2 or TRBV6-3 with TRBJ2-2; D is unresolved. Germline V gives CDR1 MNHEY, CDR2 SVGEGT. This CDR3 spans 14 amino acids. V was clipped by 5 bases and J by 1 base, with 8 bases between them. This CDR3 reads CASSQQWNTGELFF. The CDR3 DNA reads TGTGCCAGCAGTCAACAGTGGAACACCGGGGAGCTGTTTTTT.

V gene TRBV10-3 combines with J gene TRBJ2-1; either TRBD1 or TRBD2 may supply D (5 bases each). Germline CDR1 ENHRY, CDR2 SYGVKD. Trimming stripped 5 bases from V and 6 bases from J, with 8 bases between. The CDR3 sequence is 12 residues long. The CDR3 sequence: CAISSGGNEQFF. The CDR3 bases are TGTGCCATCAGTTCTGGGGGCAATGAGCAGTTCTTC.

This rearrangement joins TRBV19 to TRBJ2-1; D is possibly TRBD1 or TRBD2 (5 bases each). Germline-derived CDR1 and CDR2 are LNHDA and SQIVND (reference sequence). With 1 base removed from V and 7 bases from J, the gap between germline ends came to 17 bases. The CDR3 totals 16 residues. CDR3 DNA sequence: TGTGCCAGTAGTATAGGGGGGACGGCGGGTCGGAATGAGCAGTTCTTC. Amino acid sequence: CASSIGGTAGRNEQFF.

This clonotype was seen many times. The rearrangement uses TRBV7-2 and TRBJ2-1; no clear D gene. V was clipped by 2 bases and J by 1 base, with 9 bases between them. CDR1 and CDR2 from the germline V gene are SGHTA and FQGNSA. The CDR3 covers 15 residues. CDR3 in DNA: TGTGCCAGCAGCTTAAGGCAGAGTTCCTACAATGAGCAGTTCTTC. It yields the protein CASSLRQSSYNEQFF. Looking up the rest from reference TRBV7-2 and TRBJ2-1 gives the full variable domain: GAGVSQSPSNKVTEKGKDVELRCDPISGHTALYWYRQSLGQGLEFLIYFQGNSAPDKSGLPSDRFSAERTGGSVSTLTIQRTQQEDSAVYLCASSLRQSSYNEQFFGPGTRLTVL.

This clonotype was seen a handful of times. The chain combines TRBV6-6 with TRBJ2-3, with D unclear. CDR1 MNHNY and CDR2 SVGAGI come from the germline V gene (reference sequence). The CDR3 spans 12 residues. Trimming stripped 7 bases from V and 5 bases from J, with 10 bases between. Written as DNA, the CDR3 is TGTGCCAGCACCCACTTCGGAGATACGCAGTATTTT. Translation gives CASTHFGDTQYF.

The CDR3 loop is CSGWDTEAFF. The CDR3 coding sequence is TGCAGCGGATGGGACACTGAAGCTTTCTTT. The chain has TRBV29-1 and TRBJ1-1; D is ambiguous. The V and J ends lost 7 bases and 3 bases respectively, with 6 bases between them. The CDR3 spans 10 residues. The V gene's germline CDR1 is SQVTM and CDR2 ANQGSEA.

This clonotype was observed a few times. The chain links TRBV7-8 to TRBJ2-3; 8 nucleotides line up with TRBD1. The V gene end was trimmed by 5 bases and the J gene end by 1 base; junction bases not matched to a gene: 8. This CDR3 has 16 amino acids. The germline gives CDR1 SGHVS, CDR2 FQNEAQ. CDR3 residues: CASSTRTGPGTDTQYF. The DNA for the CDR3 is TGTGCCAGCAGCACGCGGACAGGGCCGGGCACAGATACGCAGTATTTT.

V is TRBV4-1 and J is TRBJ1-4; D gene uncertain. Germline V gene lookup returns CDR1 MGHRA and CDR2 YSYEKL. There are 14 residues in the CDR3. Trimming pared 4 bases from V and 9 bases from J, leaving 15 bases between. The CDR3 sequence is CASSPPTTNQKLFF. CDR3 bases: TGCGCCAGCAGCCCTCCCACTACGAATCAAAAACTGTTTTTT.

The rearrangement joins TRBV13 to TRBJ2-5; TRBD1 matches 7 bases. The CDR3 covers 16 residues. Looked up from germline, CDR1 is PRHDT and CDR2 is FYEKMQ (reference sequence). The V segment lost 7 bases and the J segment 5 bases; nucleotides outside the gene matches: 16. The CDR3 here is CASNPIKVTGLETQYF. DNA for the CDR3: TGTGCCAGCAACCCGATTAAGGTGACAGGGTTGGAGACCCAGTACTTC.

This clonotype was counted many times. This chain links TRBV29-1 with TRBJ1-1, with TRBD1 identical over 9 bases. The germline CDR1 and CDR2 sequences are SQVTM and ANQGSEA. The ends lost 3 bases at V and 3 bases at J; junction bases unmatched: 8. The CDR3 consists of 15 residues. This CDR3 is CSVERQGDLYTEAFF. Written as DNA, the CDR3 is TGCAGCGTTGAGAGACAGGGGGATCTGTACACTGAAGCTTTCTTT.

V and J are TRBV5-1 and TRBJ1-1, with 7 bases fitting TRBD1. The germline gives CDR1 SGHRS, CDR2 YFSETQ. The CDR3 spans 13 residues. The V gene end was trimmed by 4 bases and the J gene end by 7 bases; junction bases not matched to a gene: 7. Written as DNA, the CDR3 is TGCGCCAGCAGCGAGGACAGGCCGGATGAAGCTTTCTTT. It codes for CASSEDRPDEAFF.